These T cell receptor beta chains were read from a single sample in a study of T cell responses to AZD1222 COVID-19 vaccine. TCRdb's copy holds only in-frame clones and misses some; the assay was immunoSEQ multiplex PCR. Of under 200,000 clones in the sample, around nine tenths are singletons; the top ten hold 3.6%. The sequences come from peripheral blood, collected 28 days after the second dose of the MenACWY control vaccine. The receptors originated from an adult who received the MenACWY meningococcal vaccine as a control. CDR3s include the opening cysteine and the closing phenylalanine or tryptophan. The D gene is left open where the match is weak. Clone size is given for some rows only: seen once, a few or many times, or a class if the clone is expanded.

clone_size | j_call | v_call | d_call | cdr3_nt | cdr3_aa
once | TRBJ2-3 | TRBV29-1 | NA | TGCAGCGGAGGGCCTGGGAGCACAGATACGCAGTATTTT | CSGGPGSTDTQYF
NA | TRBJ1-6 | TRBV7-8 | NA | TGTGCCAGCAGGCTAACCAGGGTGGGGTCACCCCTCCACTTT | CASRLTRVGSPLHF
NA | TRBJ1-1 | TRBV25-1 | NA | TGTGCCAGCAGTCCCCTAGGTTGGGGGGCGGGGGCTTTCTTT | CASSPLGWGAGAFF
NA | TRBJ2-1 | TRBV7-3 | NA | TGTGCCAGCAGCCCCCTGGGACTTAACAATGAGCAGTTCTTC | CASSPLGLNNEQFF
NA | TRBJ1-1 | TRBV14 | NA | TGTGCCAGCAGCCAAGAGGGACGCGGGGCTGAAGCTTTCTTT | CASSQEGRGAEAFF
once | TRBJ1-4 | TRBV6-1 | NA | TGTGCCAGCAGTGGCACAATCTCCATAAGGAATGAAAAACTGTTTTTT | CASSGTISIRNEKLFF
NA | TRBJ1-3 | TRBV7-9 | TRBD1 | TGTGCCAGCAGCTCCCGGGACAGGGGACACACCATATATTTT | CASSSRDRGHTIYF
NA | TRBJ2-7 | TRBV3-1/TRBV3-2 | NA | TGTGCCAGCAGCCAAGATCCACAGTCGGCCGAGCAGTACTTC | CASSQDPQSAEQYF
NA | TRBJ2-3 | TRBV30 | NA | TGTGCCTGGATACAAGCAGACTTCCGCGATACGCAGTATTTT | CAWIQADFRDTQYF
NA | TRBJ2-2 | TRBV19 | NA | TGTGCCAGTAGGTACAGGGTCGAAGGCGGGGAGCTGTTTTTT | CASRYRVEGGELFF
NA | TRBJ1-4 | TRBV12-3/TRBV12-4 | NA | TGTGCCAGCAAACCAGCCTCTAATGAAAAACTGTTTTTT | CASKPASNEKLFF
few | TRBJ2-1 | TRBV25-1 | NA | TGTGCCAGCAGGCACAACCCCGGGACACCAAACAATGAGCAGTTCTTC | CASRHNPGTPNNEQFF
NA | TRBJ2-3 | TRBV15 | NA | TGTGCCACCAGCAGAGAGGGGGCTGGGACAGATACGCAGTATTTT | CATSREGAGTDTQYF
NA | TRBJ1-4 | TRBV5-1 | NA | TGCGCCAGCAGCTTCTCCAGACCGAATGAAAAACTGTTTTTT | CASSFSRPNEKLFF
NA | TRBJ2-3 | TRBV7-2 | TRBD2 | TGTGCCAGCAGCCAAACTAGCGGGATAATCACAGATACGCAGTATTTT | CASSQTSGIITDTQYF
once | TRBJ2-1 | TRBV5-1 | TRBD2 | TGCGCCAGCAGCTCGGAGGGACTAGCGGGAGAAGGACCCTACAATGAGCAGTTCTTC | CASSSEGLAGEGPYNEQFF
NA | TRBJ1-4 | TRBV7-2 | NA | TGTGCCAGCAGCGCCAGACCCTGGGATGAAAAACTGTTTTTT | CASSARPWDEKLFF
NA | TRBJ1-5 | TRBV7-2 | NA | TGTGCCAGCAGCTTAGGGGGGCAGGGAGGGAATCAGCCCCAGCATTTT | CASSLGGQGGNQPQHF
NA | TRBJ2-2 | TRBV9 | NA | TGTGCCAGCAGCGTATACGAGAACACCGGGGAGCTGTTTTTT | CASSVYENTGELFF
NA | TRBJ2-1 | TRBV11-3 | TRBD2 | TGTGCCAGCAGCTCTCCCCGACTAGCGGCGTCCTACAATGAGCAGTTCTTC | CASSSPRLAASYNEQFF
NA | TRBJ1-6 | TRBV27 | TRBD1 | TGTGCCAGCAGTTTTAGACAGGGAATGAATTCACCCCTCCACTTT | CASSFRQGMNSPLHF
once | TRBJ2-7 | TRBV29-1 | NA | TGCAGCGTTGAAGGGGTCGGATCCTACGAGCAGTACTTC | CSVEGVGSYEQYF
NA | TRBJ2-7 | TRBV29-1 | NA | TGCAGCGTCGGTAGCAGGACCCGCGAGCAGTACTTC | CSVGSRTREQYF
NA | TRBJ1-2 | TRBV5-4 | NA | TGTGCCAGCAGCTTGGTGGGGGCGCGATATGGCTACACCTTC | CASSLVGARYGYTF
NA | TRBJ1-2 | TRBV5-6 | TRBD1 | TGTGCCAGCAGCGACAGGGGTGGCTACACCTTC | CASSDRGGYTF
NA | TRBJ2-5 | TRBV6-6 | NA | TGTGCCAGCAGTCCCGAGTGGGCGGCGAGGGAGACCCAGTACTTC | CASSPEWAARETQYF
NA | TRBJ1-5 | TRBV19 | NA | TGTGCCAGTAGTGTAGGACAGAATCCCAATCAGCCCCAGCATTTT | CASSVGQNPNQPQHF
NA | TRBJ2-3 | TRBV10-3 | TRBD2 | TGTGCCATCAGCGGGGGGGAGACAGATACGCAGTATTTT | CAISGGETDTQYF
NA | TRBJ2-1 | TRBV11-2 | NA | TGTGCCAGCAGCTTGGGACCAAACAATGAGCAGTTCTTC | CASSLGPNNEQFF